Listed below are T cell receptor beta chains from one sample, sequenced in a study of T cell repertoires in cytomegalovirus infection. TCRdb re-called the reads through MiXCR, storing one row per CDR3 protein. The table records more than 75,000 distinct CDR3 sequences, less than 4.5% of them present only once. Material for sequencing was PBMCs. These receptors came from a human donor in good health (CMV status not recorded). Some clones in this sample may be carry-over from other donors' samples. The CDR3 runs from the conserved cysteine through the conserved F or W. Each record gives: clone size, D gene, V gene, J gene, CDR3 DNA, CDR3 protein. The D gene is left open where the match is weak. Clone size is given as once, few or many counts, or a class when the clone is expanded.

>many|.|TRBV10-3|TRBJ1-5
TGTGCCATCAGCGATACAGGGAGTAATCAGCCCCAGCATTTT
CAISDTGSNQPQHF
>many|.|TRBV19|TRBJ2-2
TGTGCCAGCCGTAACAGGGTCGGCGGGGAGCTGTTTTTT
CASRNRVGGELFF
>many|.|TRBV27|TRBJ2-3
TGTGCCAGCAGAACGGGGGGCCTACCTCAAGATACGCAGTATTTT
CASRTGGLPQDTQYF
>many|.|TRBV30|TRBJ1-5
TGTGCCTGGAGTTTGGGCAGCAGCAATCAGCCCCAGCATTTT
CAWSLGSSNQPQHF
>many|.|TRBV6-8|TRBJ1-1
TGTGCCAGCAGATACCACCCCGTGGGGGCCGACACTGAAGCTTTCTTT
CASRYHPVGADTEAFF
>many|TRBD1|TRBV12-3/TRBV12-4|TRBJ2-3
TGTGCCAGCAGACGCCAGGGGGCAGGAGATACGCAGTATTTT
CASRRQGAGDTQYF
>many|.|TRBV19|TRBJ2-1
TGTGCCAGTAGTCCACCTTTTACAGGGATCTCCTACAATGAGCAGTTCTTC
CASSPPFTGISYNEQFF
>many|.|TRBV28|TRBJ2-7
TGTGCCAGCAGCCCACCGCGACTCTACGAGCAGTACTTC
CASSPPRLYEQYF
>many|.|TRBV19|TRBJ2-7
TGTGCCAGTAGTATCTACCTAACCTCCTACGAGCAGTACTTC
CASSIYLTSYEQYF
>many|TRBD2|TRBV28|TRBJ2-7
TGTGCCAGCAGGATTAGCGGGGGCCAGGGGGAGCAGTACTTC
CASRISGGQGEQYF
>many|TRBD2|TRBV12-3/TRBV12-4|TRBJ2-1
TGTGCCAGCAGTTTAAGCGGGAGCTCCTACAATGAGCAGTTCTTC
CASSLSGSSYNEQFF
>many|.|TRBV2|TRBJ2-1
TGTGCCAGCAGTGAAGGTTACAATGAGCAGTTCTTC
CASSEGYNEQFF
>many|TRBD1|TRBV20-1|TRBJ1-2
TGCAGTGCTAGGGATTCTGGGACAGGGGGAAACTATGGCTACACCTTC
CSARDSGTGGNYGYTF
>many|.|TRBV30|TRBJ2-3
TGTGCCTGGAGTAACCGGGCGTGGGTAGATACGCAGTATTTT
CAWSNRAWVDTQYF
>many|TRBD2|TRBV7-9|TRBJ2-3
TGTGCCAGCAGCTCCAGCGGGGGGTATAGCACAGATACGCAGTATTTT
CASSSSGGYSTDTQYF
>many|.|TRBV19|TRBJ1-5
TGTGCCAGTAGTATTACAGGGAGAAATCAGCCCCAGCATTTT
CASSITGRNQPQHF
>many|.|TRBV7-2|TRBJ1-1
TGTGCCAGCAGACCGGACAGGAACACTGAAGCTTTCTTT
CASRPDRNTEAFF
>many|.|TRBV5-4|TRBJ1-6
TGTGCCTCGGGGTCCAACTATAATTCACCCCTCCACTTT
CASGSNYNSPLHF
>many|TRBD2|TRBV7-2|TRBJ2-2
TGTGCCAGCAGCTTAGTAGGAGGGACTAGCGGGGCCGGGGAGCTGTTTTTT
CASSLVGGTSGAGELFF
>many|.|TRBV28|TRBJ2-1
TGTGCCAGCAGTACCCACGGGGGGCTCGACAATGAGCAGTTCTTC
CASSTHGGLDNEQFF
>many|.|TRBV27|TRBJ1-1
TGTGCCAGCAGTTTATCGTCAGGGGCCCTGAACACTGAAGCTTTCTTT
CASSLSSGALNTEAFF
>many|.|TRBV27|TRBJ1-6
TGTGCCAGCTCTATTAATAATTCACCCCTCCACTTT
CASSINNSPLHF
>many|TRBD1|TRBV2|TRBJ1-1
TGTGCCAGCATGGCGGACAGGGGGAACACTGAAGCTTTCTTT
CASMADRGNTEAFF
>many|TRBD1|TRBV20-1|TRBJ2-2
TGCAGTGCTAGCCAGGGGGCCGGGGAGCTGTTTTTT
CSASQGAGELFF
>many|.|TRBV5-1|TRBJ2-3
TGCGCCAGCAGCTCCGGGACAATAACAGATACGCAGTATTTT
CASSSGTITDTQYF
>many|.|TRBV4-3|TRBJ2-3
TGCGCCAGCAGCCAGGAGACACGGAGTAACACGCAGTATTTT
CASSQETRSNTQYF
>many|.|TRBV18|TRBJ2-6
TGTGCCAGCTCACCTCTCCTCTCTGGGGCCAACGTCCTGACTTTC
CASSPLLSGANVLTF
>many|.|TRBV12-3/TRBV12-4|TRBJ1-3
TGTGCCAGCATCCAGAGCTCTGGAAACACCATATATTTT
CASIQSSGNTIYF
>many|.|TRBV7-7|TRBJ2-5
TGTGCTAGCAGCTTAAAGCAAGGGGATCGCCAGTACTTC
CASSLKQGDRQYF
>many|.|TRBV4-3|TRBJ2-7
TGCGCCAGCAGCCAAGAAAGGGGCCTTAGTTACGGCTACGAGCAGTACTTC
CASSQERGLSYGYEQYF
>many|.|TRBV7-8|TRBJ2-6
TGTGCCAGCAAAGTCGGAATTCCTTCTGGGGCCAACGTCCTGACTTTC
CASKVGIPSGANVLTF
>many|.|TRBV5-6|TRBJ2-7
TGTGCCAGCAGCTTGGATAGCGCGGACCTCACCTACGAGCAGTACTTC
CASSLDSADLTYEQYF
>many|TRBD1|TRBV5-1|TRBJ1-2
TGCGCCAGCAGTCAACAGGGGGACAACTATGGCTACACCTTC
CASSQQGDNYGYTF
>many|TRBD1|TRBV28|TRBJ2-1
TGTGCCAGCAGTTTTGGGAGAGACAGGGGTATCTTAGGGTTGAGGAATGAGCAGTTCTTC
CASSFGRDRGILGLRNEQFF
>many|TRBD1|TRBV6-5|TRBJ1-2
TGTGCCAGCAGTTACATGGGACAGGGTGGCGGCTACACCTTC
CASSYMGQGGGYTF
>many|TRBD1|TRBV7-3|TRBJ2-7
TGTGCCAGCAGCCCCGCGGCAGGGGGCCTTGAGGAGCAGTACTTC
CASSPAAGGLEEQYF
>many|.|TRBV14|TRBJ2-5
TGTGCCAGCAGCCCAGGCTCGTGGGGAGGCGAGACCCAGTACTTC
CASSPGSWGGETQYF
>many|.|TRBV7-2|TRBJ2-1
TGTGCCAGCAGCTTAGGTCACCAATACAATGAGCAGTTCTTC
CASSLGHQYNEQFF
>many|TRBD2|TRBV20-1|TRBJ2-1
TGCAGTGTAACAAGACTCGGACTAGCGGGGGGGGGTGAGCAGTTCTTC
CSVTRLGLAGGGEQFF
>many|TRBD1|TRBV6-6|TRBJ2-5
TGTGCCAGCAGCAGGGGGCTAGAGACCCAGTACTTC
CASSRGLETQYF
>many|.|TRBV7-8|TRBJ1-1
TGTGCCAGCAGCTTAAGCTACACTGAAGCTTTCTTT
CASSLSYTEAFF
>many|.|TRBV6-1|TRBJ1-5
TGTGCCAGCAGCCCCGGTCTATCTAGCAATCAGCCCCAGCATTTT
CASSPGLSSNQPQHF
>many|.|TRBV2|TRBJ2-7
TGTGCCAGCAGTGAGTCCAGGTCGACAGCCTACGAGCAGTACTTC
CASSESRSTAYEQYF
>many|.|TRBV7-2|TRBJ2-3
TGTGCCAGCAGCTTAGAGACCTCGGGGCTAGCGATCACAGATACGCAGTATTTT
CASSLETSGLAITDTQYF
>many|.|TRBV27|TRBJ1-6
TGTGCCAGCAGTTCAACAGGGATTAATTCACCCCTCCACTTT
CASSSTGINSPLHF
>many|.|TRBV6-8|TRBJ1-2
TGTGCCAGCAGTTCGCCGTCTATTGGCAGGCCCTATGGCTACACCTTC
CASSSPSIGRPYGYTF
>many|.|TRBV7-2|TRBJ1-6
TGTGCCAGCAGCCATAGGGCGGGTCGGCTAAATTCACCCCTCCACTTT
CASSHRAGRLNSPLHF
>many|.|TRBV30|TRBJ2-7
TGTGCCTGGAGTGTTAAAGGGTTTGGTTTCGAGCAGTACTTC
CAWSVKGFGFEQYF
>many|TRBD2|TRBV11-2|TRBJ2-3
TGTGCCAACTCGGGGGGGCCCACAGATACGCAGTATTTT
CANSGGPTDTQYF
>many|.|TRBV20-1|TRBJ2-3
TGCAGCGAGGCAGGGACAGATACGCAGTATTTT
CSEAGTDTQYF
>many|.|TRBV6-2/TRBV6-3|TRBJ2-1
TGTGCCAGCAGCTCGGAGGACAGCTACAATGAGCAGTTCTTC
CASSSEDSYNEQFF
>many|TRBD2|TRBV18|TRBJ2-5
TGTGCCAGCTCACCACCGCTAGCGGGGTCCCAAGAGACCCAGTACTTC
CASSPPLAGSQETQYF
>many|TRBD2|TRBV4-2|TRBJ2-1
TGTGCCAGCAGCCAGGAGGGACTAGCAGACTACAATGAGCAGTTCTTC
CASSQEGLADYNEQFF